Sequencing of this T cell receptor (beta chain) was carried out in a study of blood T cell repertoires in COVID-19. As for the study in general: PBMCs, B-cell-depleted T cells, or T cells were the source of the cDNA or gDNA that made up the material.

The assay was immunoSEQ multiplex PCR, and TCRdb's table has in-frame clones only and misses some. The profile shows a few hundred thousand clones, just under 90% of them singletons. This CDR3 region has 14 residues. Germline lookup yields CDR1 SGHRS and CDR2 YFSETQ. V gave up 4 bases and J gave up 8 bases; unmatched junction bases: 6. The chain combines TRBV5-1 with TRBJ1-4; 9 bases are shared with TRBD1. Sequencing input: peripheral blood. The TCR comes from a woman between 45 and 60 years old with COVID-19, enrolled during active disease. Here the CDR3 DNA reads TGCGCCAGCAGCGCTAACAGGGGGCGAGAAAAACTGTTTTTT. Amino acid sequence: CASSANRGREKLFF.